This is a list of T cell receptor beta chains from one sample in a study of STAT5B mutations in CD4+ large granular lymphocyte leukemia. The method was immunoSEQ multiplex PCR; TCRdb's version includes in-frame clones alone and lacks a portion of them. The sample contains 31,000 or so clones, roughly 84% of which appear only once. Input material: CD4+ T cells from blood buffy coats. Receptor source: a human donor in good health. Both conserved end residues are part of each CDR3. Fields, in order: D gene, clone size, V gene, J gene, CDR3 DNA, CDR3 protein. A D gene is named only where the DNA matches it firmly. Size tells how often a clone was seen (once, few, many) or the class of an expanded clone, and some rows leave it out.

>.|.|TRBV2|TRBJ2-7
TGTGCCAGCAGAGGGGACAAAGCCTACGAGCAGTACTTC
CASRGDKAYEQYF
>.|.|TRBV2|TRBJ2-4
TGTGCCAGCAGAGACGGTAGGGTCAACATTCAGTACTTC
CASRDGRVNIQYF
>TRBD2|.|TRBV11-3|TRBJ2-2
TGTGCCAGCAGCCGACCCCGGGGACTAGCGGACGGGGAGCTGTTTTTT
CASSRPRGLADGELFF
>TRBD1|.|TRBV7-9|TRBJ2-6
TGTGCCAGCAGCTTAATCGGGACAGGGGTGTCTGGGGCCAACGTCCTGACTTTC
CASSLIGTGVSGANVLTF
>TRBD1|.|TRBV29-1|TRBJ2-5
TGCAGCGGTCGTAGGGGGCAACAAGAGACCCAGTACTTC
CSGRRGQQETQYF
>.|.|TRBV7-6|TRBJ2-2
TGTGCCAGCAGCTTAGAGGCAGGGATAGGGGAGCTGTTTTTT
CASSLEAGIGELFF
>TRBD2|.|TRBV5-6|TRBJ2-1
TGTGCCAGCAGCTCACTAGCGGGAGGCCTCAATGAGCAGTTCTTC
CASSSLAGGLNEQFF
>.|once|TRBV11-2|TRBJ2-7
TGTGCCAGCAGCTTAGTAGGGACTGGGGGGTACGAGCAGTACTTC
CASSLVGTGGYEQYF
>.|once|TRBV7-8|TRBJ1-4
TGTGCCAGCAGCTTATCCGGGACACTAAATGAAAAACTGTTTTTT
CASSLSGTLNEKLFF
>.|few|TRBV6-5|TRBJ1-2
TGTGCCACCCAGAATCAATATGGCTACACCTTC
CATQNQYGYTF
>.|.|TRBV6-5|TRBJ2-3
TGTGCCACCAGGGGGGGGACCACAGATACGCAGTATTTT
CATRGGTTDTQYF
>TRBD1|.|TRBV11-2|TRBJ2-1
TGTGCCAGCAGCTTGCAGGGGGCGAACTACAATGAGCAGTTCTTC
CASSLQGANYNEQFF
>TRBD1|.|TRBV11-3|TRBJ1-3
TGTGCCAGCAGCCCCGGACAGGGCCCTGGAAACACCATATATTTT
CASSPGQGPGNTIYF
>.|once|TRBV5-6|TRBJ1-2
TGTGCCAGCAGCTTACAGGGTCCCTATGGCTACACCTTC
CASSLQGPYGYTF
>TRBD1|.|TRBV30|TRBJ1-5
TGTGCCTGGAGCTCGGGACAGACGCAGCCCCAGCATTTT
CAWSSGQTQPQHF
>TRBD1|once|TRBV6-4|TRBJ1-6
TGTGCCAGCAGTGACGGACAGGGAAGTTCACCCCTCCACTTT
CASSDGQGSSPLHF
>.|.|TRBV7-9|TRBJ1-1
TGTGCCAGCAGCTCAGATCTGTACAGGACCACTGAAGCTTTCTTT
CASSSDLYRTTEAFF
>TRBD1|.|TRBV19|TRBJ2-3
TGTGCCAGTAGTGTTCCGGGACAGGGGCTGCATACGCAGTATTTT
CASSVPGQGLHTQYF
>.|.|TRBV6-5|TRBJ1-5
TGTGCCAGCAGTTACTCGAACAGGGATGGGCAGCCCCAGCATTTT
CASSYSNRDGQPQHF